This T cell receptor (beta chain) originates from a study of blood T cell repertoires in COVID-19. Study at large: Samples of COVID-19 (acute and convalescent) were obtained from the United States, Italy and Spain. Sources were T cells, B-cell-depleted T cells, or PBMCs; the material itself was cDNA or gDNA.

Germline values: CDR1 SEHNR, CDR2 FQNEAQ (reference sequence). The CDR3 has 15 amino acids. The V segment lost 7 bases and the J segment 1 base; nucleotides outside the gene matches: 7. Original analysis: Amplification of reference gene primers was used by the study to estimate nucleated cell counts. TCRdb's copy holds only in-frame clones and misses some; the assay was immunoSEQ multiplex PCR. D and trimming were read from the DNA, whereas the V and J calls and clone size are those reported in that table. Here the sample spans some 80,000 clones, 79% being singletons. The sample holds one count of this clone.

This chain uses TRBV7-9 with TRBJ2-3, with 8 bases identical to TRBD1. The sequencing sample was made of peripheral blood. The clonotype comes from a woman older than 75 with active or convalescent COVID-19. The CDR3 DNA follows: TGTGCCAGCAATCAACAGGGGGTCGGCACAGATACGCAGTATTTT. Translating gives CASNQQGVGTDTQYF.